Each of the 17 T cell receptor beta chains below was sequenced from the same sample in a study of blood T cells in healthy people across ages. Sample-barcoded 5' priming and a J-beta primer mix drove a second PCR of 7 to 11 cycles. In TCRdb, the 5' RACE reads were re-called with MiXCR into one record per CDR3 protein. Of fewer than 1,000,000 distinct CDR3 sequences listed, about half are singletons. Sequencing was done on a sample of blood. All receptors come from a man at least 80 years old in good health.

This clonotype occurred a few times. Just one base apart from a much larger clone, this may be a read error. The chain is built from TRBV11-1 and TRBJ2-4; 7 bases match TRBD2. The end of the DNA is better explained by TRBJ2-7, so the J call may be wrong. CDR1 and CDR2 (germline): SGHAT, FQDESV (reference sequence). This CDR3 region has 13 residues. CDR3 nucleotide sequence: TGTGCCAGCAGCTGGGCGGGAGTCTACGAGCAGTACTTC. It codes for CASSWAGVYEQYF.

The chain employs TRBV12-3 or TRBV12-4 and TRBJ1-2; possibly TRBD1 for D (5 bases). V was pared by 6 bases and J by 10 bases, with 18 bases between. The CDR3 loop spans 13 amino acids. The CDR3 reads CASSPDIGSDYTF. CDR3 in DNA: TGTGCCAGCAGCCCGGACATTGGTTCGGACTACACCTTC.

The rearrangement joins TRBV12-3 or TRBV12-4 to TRBJ1-1; D may be TRBD1 (6 bases). Trimming took off 7 bases at V and 6 bases at J, with 24 bases between the two ends. The CDR3 has 16 residues. The CDR3 DNA is TGTGCCAGCAATGGGGATGGACTGACAGGAGCTCCTGAAGCTTTCTTT. Translating it yields CASNGDGLTGAPEAFF.

This clonotype was picked up many times. This chain joins TRBV2 and TRBJ2-5; D assignment may be TRBD1 or TRBD2 (5 bases each). The CDR3 is 15 amino acids. Trimming left V 4 bases short and J 1 base short, with 13 bases between. In germline, CDR1 is SNHLY, CDR2 FYNNEI. DNA for the CDR3: TGTGCCAGCAGTGTTGTCCGGGGCGGCCAAGAGACCCAGTACTTC. Its protein is CASSVVRGGQETQYF. The full variable domain, completed using reference TRBV2 and TRBJ2-5, is EPEVTQTPSHQVTQMGQEVILRCVPISNHLYFYWYRQILGQKVEFLVSFYNNEISEKSEIFDDQFSVERPDGSNFTLKIRSTKLEDSAMYFCASSVVRGGQETQYFGPGTRLLVL.

This clonotype appeared a few times. The J gene is TRBJ2-5, the V gene TRBV20-1; D may correspond to TRBD1 or TRBD2 (7 bases each). In germline, CDR1 is DFQATT, CDR2 SNEGSKA (reference sequence). The CDR3 consists of 14 residues. V lost 6 bases and J 2 bases, leaving 16 bases between the germline ends. In DNA, the CDR3 is TGCAGTGCGAAGAGCGGGACAGAGCAAGAGACCCAGTACTTC. This sequence encodes CSAKSGTEQETQYF.

The chain links TRBV12-3 or TRBV12-4 to TRBJ2-4; D possibly corresponds to TRBD1 (6 bases). The CDR3 extends over 16 amino acids. V was trimmed by 3 bases and J by 7 bases, leaving 19 bases between them. In DNA, the CDR3 is TGTGCCAGCAGTTTGGGACAAGGGGAAAGAATGAACATTCAGTACTTC. Protein sequence: CASSLGQGERMNIQYF.

The chain has TRBV2 and TRBJ1-4; D is possibly TRBD1 (5 bases). CDR1 is SNHLY, CDR2 FYNNEI, per germline. The CDR3 extends over 14 amino acids. Trimming removed 10 bases at V and 4 bases at J, with 16 bases between. CDR3 sequence (DNA): TGTGCCACTAAGCAGACAGAGTATAATGAAAAACTGTTTTTT. Translated, it gives CATKQTEYNEKLFF.

The J gene is TRBJ2-2, the V gene TRBV24-1; 7 bases are shared with TRBD1. The CDR3 runs 12 residues. Germline CDR1 is KGHDR and CDR2 is SFDVKD. Unmatched junction bases numbered 5, after V lost 11 bases and J lost 6 bases. This CDR3 is CAIQGKAGELFF. CDR3 DNA: TGTGCCATACAGGGGAAGGCCGGGGAGCTGTTTTTT.

The gene calls are TRBV11-2 and TRBJ2-3; 12 nucleotides line up with TRBD2. CDR1 and CDR2 (germline): SGHAT, FQNNGV. This CDR3 region has 18 residues. Losses at the gene ends were 0 bases for V and 7 bases for J; bases not matched to a gene: 11. In DNA, the CDR3 is TGTGCCAGCAGCTTAGATTCCCTAGCGGGAGGGGCCCCCTATACGCAGTATTTT. It specifies CASSLDSLAGGAPYTQYF.

The rearrangement joins TRBV24-1 to TRBJ2-2, with 8 bases identical to TRBD2. Trimming cost V 3 bases and J 6 bases; bases outside gene matches: 5. The CDR3 length is 15 residues. Per the germline V gene, CDR1 is KGHDR and CDR2 is SFDVKD. The CDR3 DNA is TGTGCCACCAGTGATCCCCAGCGGGAGTCCGGGGAGCTGTTTTTT. It yields the protein CATSDPQRESGELFF.

As for this clonotype: One end of the junction is discordant with germline, which a read error may explain. The chain couples TRBV5-1 to TRBJ2-7; D is unclear. Per the germline V gene, CDR1 is SGHRS and CDR2 is YFSETQ. The CDR3 is 12 residues long. CDR3 region: CAGSLQSYEQYF. CDR3 sequence (DNA): TGCGCCGGCAGCTTACAGAGTTACGAGCAGTACTTC. The full variable domain, rest sourced from reference TRBV5-1 and TRBJ2-7, is KAGVTQTPRYLIKTRGQQVTLSCSPISGHRSVSWYQQTPGQGLQFLFEYFSETQRNKGNFPGRFSGRQFSNSRSEMNVSTLELGDSALYLCAGSLQSYEQYFGPGTRLTVT.

The chain links TRBV29-1 to TRBJ2-3; D is unclear. Trimming left V 8 bases short and J 8 bases short, with 14 bases between. This CDR3 region has 11 residues. Per the germline V gene, CDR1 is SQVTM and CDR2 is ANQGSEA. CDR3 protein: CSTMASATQYF. DNA for the CDR3: TGCAGCACGATGGCTTCCGCTACGCAGTATTTT.

V gene TRBV3-1 combines with J gene TRBJ2-4; 10 nucleotides align to TRBD1. J gave up 13 bases and V 1 base, and 7 bases lay outside the gene matches. CDR1 and CDR2 from the germline V gene are LGHDT and YNNKEL (reference sequence). CDR3 size: 14 residues. The CDR3 region is CASSQGQGAGEQYF. CDR3 DNA: TGTGCCAGCAGCCAAGGACAGGGGGCGGGGGAGCAGTACTTC.

This clonotype was recorded once. The genes are TRBV29-1 and TRBJ1-4; TRBD1 matches 11 bases. This CDR3 has 15 residues. J was trimmed by 7 bases and V by 6 bases; bases with no gene match: 10. Germline lookup yields CDR1 SQVTM and CDR2 ANQGSEA. DNA of the CDR3: TGCAGCGTCGTGGACAGGGGGCAATGGGGTGAAAAACTGTTTTTT. Translating gives CSVVDRGQWGEKLFF.

This clonotype was counted ten times or more. This chain connects TRBV20-1 to TRBJ2-7; 8 positions agree with TRBD2. V shed 5 bases, J shed 4 bases, and the junction held 10 bases outside the gene matches. The length of the CDR3 is 14 residues. Germline-derived CDR1 and CDR2 are DFQATT and SNEGSKA (reference sequence). The DNA of the CDR3 is TGCAGTGCTGAGGGACTAGTGGGGAGTTACGAGCAGTACTTC. Translating gives CSAEGLVGSYEQYF.

The chain has TRBV20-1 and TRBJ1-1; tentatively, D is TRBD1 (6 bases). The V end was cut by 2 bases, the J end by 4 bases, with 14 bases between. CDR3 length: 14 residues. CDR1 is DFQATT and CDR2 is SNEGSKA in the germline V gene (reference sequence). As DNA, the CDR3 is TGCAGTGCTAGAAGGGGGGGGGGGAGCACTGAAGCTTTCTTT. This gives the protein CSARRGGGSTEAFF.

This clonotype was detected many times. This chain links TRBV29-1 with TRBJ2-7; D ambiguous. CDR1 SQVTM and CDR2 ANQGSEA come from the germline V gene. The CDR3 has 13 residues. Trimming took off 4 bases at V and 3 bases at J, with 13 bases between the two ends. CDR3 amino acids: CSVGVGPYYEQYF. CDR3 in DNA: TGCAGCGTTGGCGTCGGACCTTACTACGAGCAGTACTTC.